This TCR beta chain is from a study of blood T cell repertoires in COVID-19. About the research overall: Some COVID-19 samples were acute and others convalescent; all came from the United States, Italy and Spain. T cells, B-cell-depleted T cells, or PBMCs provided the cDNA or gDNA that served as material.

In the source study's methods: Amplified reference gene primers provided the basis for estimating nucleated cell counts. TCRdb's table, derived via immunoSEQ multiplex PCR, lists solely in-frame clones and lacks some. V and J calls and clone size are copied from that table; D and trimming were computed from the DNA. In the table there are around 250,000 clones, around 83% of which are singletons. The CDR3 extends over 13 amino acids. CDR1 and CDR2 from the germline V gene are MNHEY and SVGEGT. With 5 bases clipped from V and 4 bases from J, the junction kept 2 bases outside the gene matches. The rearrangement joins TRBV6-2 or TRBV6-3 to TRBJ1-5; 7 nucleotides match TRBD1. This TCR derives from a man under 40 who had recovered from COVID-19. The sample consisted of peripheral blood. The DNA for the CDR3 is TGTGCCAGCAGTGGGACAGATAATCAGCCCCAGCATTTT. As protein: CASSGTDNQPQHF.